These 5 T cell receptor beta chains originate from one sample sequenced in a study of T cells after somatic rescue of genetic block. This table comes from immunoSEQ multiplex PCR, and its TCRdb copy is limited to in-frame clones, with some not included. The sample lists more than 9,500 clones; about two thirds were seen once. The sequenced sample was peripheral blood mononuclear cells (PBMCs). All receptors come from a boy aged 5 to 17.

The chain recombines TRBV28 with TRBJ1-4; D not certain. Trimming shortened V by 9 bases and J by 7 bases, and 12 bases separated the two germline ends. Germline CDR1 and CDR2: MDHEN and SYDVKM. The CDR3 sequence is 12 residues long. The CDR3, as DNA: TGTGCCAGTAGAAGGTGGGGTGAAAAACTGTTTTTT. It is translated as CASRRWGEKLFF.

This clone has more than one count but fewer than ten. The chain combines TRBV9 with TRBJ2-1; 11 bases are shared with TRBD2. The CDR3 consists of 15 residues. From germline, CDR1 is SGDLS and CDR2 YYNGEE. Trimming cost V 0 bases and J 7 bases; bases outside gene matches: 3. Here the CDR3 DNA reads TGTGCCAGCAGCGTAGGGACTAGCGGGCGAAATGAGCAGTTCTTC. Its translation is CASSVGTSGRNEQFF.

This CDR3 is CATSGTSGTGANVLTF. The CDR3 DNA is TGTGCCACCTCCGGGACTAGCGGGACTGGGGCCAACGTCCTGACTTTC. The J gene is TRBJ2-6, the V gene TRBV10-3, with TRBD2 matching over 13 bases. CDR1 is ENHRY, CDR2 SYGVKD, per germline. Trimming cost V 10 bases and J 2 bases; bases outside gene matches: 5. The CDR3 contains 16 residues.

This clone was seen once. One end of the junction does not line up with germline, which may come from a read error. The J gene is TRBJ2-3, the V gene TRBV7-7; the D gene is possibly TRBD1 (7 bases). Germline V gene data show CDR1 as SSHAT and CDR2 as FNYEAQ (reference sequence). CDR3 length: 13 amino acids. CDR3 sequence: CASSPGGPDTQYF. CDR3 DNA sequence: TGTGCTAGCAGCCCAGGGGGGCCCGATACGCAGTATTTT.

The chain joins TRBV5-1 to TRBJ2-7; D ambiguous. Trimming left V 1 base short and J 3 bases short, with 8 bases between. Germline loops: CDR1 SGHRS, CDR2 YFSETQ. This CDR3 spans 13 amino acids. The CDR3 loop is CASSLRPSYEQYF. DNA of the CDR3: TGCGCCAGCAGCTTGCGTCCCAGCTACGAGCAGTACTTC.